This T cell receptor (beta chain) is from a study of human thymus T cells. An approximately 0.45-1 mL peripheral blood aliquot was taken intraoperatively from four of eight donors. All available leukocytes, rather than a set cell count, yielded the blood DNA. Findings and limits, study-wide: Thymic and blood repertoires showed apparently biased V and J gene usage.

The method was immunoSEQ multiplex PCR; TCRdb's version includes in-frame clones alone and lacks a portion of them. The sample holds some 44,000 clones, 85% to 95% seen once. The ends were cut back, 5 bases at V and 0 bases at J, with 11 bases in the middle. The CDR3 length is 15 residues. Looked up from germline, CDR1 is SGHAT and CDR2 is FQNNGV. Of note for this clone: The antigen is not known.

The material sequenced was blood. The sequence was collected from a girl under three years old with a congenital heart defect but otherwise immunologically healthy. The chain links TRBV11-2 to TRBJ2-4; no reliable D call. This chain's CDR3 is CASSQSDGAKNIQYF. The CDR3 nucleotides are TGTGCCAGCAGCCAGTCCGACGGAGCCAAAAACATTCAGTACTTC.